This TCR beta chain was obtained from a study of T cell clones after liver transplantation. Deletions cut 5 bases from V and 1 base from J, with 9 bases between. Germline CDR1 MNHEY, CDR2 SMNVEV (reference sequence). The CDR3 sequence is 14 residues long. Sequencing was performed with immunoSEQ multiplex PCR; in TCRdb, only in-frame clones are kept and a portion is missing. The sample includes under 130,000 clones, around four fifths of them seen just once. The genes are TRBV27 and TRBJ1-5, with D tentatively TRBD1 (5 bases). The TCR was taken from a human patient who received a liver transplant. Some T cells may originate from the graft donor. The sample was CD4+ T cells from blood, taken around 49 months after liver transplant. The CDR3 DNA reads TGTGCCAGCAGTCGTTCAGGGAGCAATCAGCCCCAGCATTTT. Protein sequence: CASSRSGSNQPQHF.